This T cell receptor beta chain was recorded in a study of blood T cell repertoires in COVID-19. Study as a whole: Sources were T cells, B-cell-depleted T cells, or PBMCs; the material itself was cDNA or gDNA.

Here immunoSEQ multiplex PCR was the method, and the copy in TCRdb shows in-frame clones only, minus some. In the table there are some 110,000 clones, around 86% of which are singletons. This sequence originates from a man in his 70s with acute or convalescent COVID-19. The sample was peripheral blood.

The CDR3: CASSYSSLAGRNEQFF. In DNA form, the CDR3 reads TGTGCCAGCAGTTACTCTTCACTAGCGGGACGCAATGAGCAGTTCTTC. The chain combines TRBV6-2 or TRBV6-3 with TRBJ2-1; 10 bases align to TRBD2. CDR1 is MNHEY and CDR2 is SVGEGT in the germline V gene. V shed 0 bases, J shed 6 bases, and the junction held 5 bases outside the gene matches. The CDR3 loop spans 16 amino acids.